A single sample gave rise to the 16 T cell receptor beta chains below, sequenced in a study of blood T cell repertoires in COVID-19. Measured with immunoSEQ multiplex PCR; TCRdb has only the in-frame clones, and not every one. The sample carries over 400,000 clones, 88% recorded once. The material sequenced was PBMCs or T cells enriched from blood (not recorded which). The receptor set was obtained from an older woman who had recovered from COVID-19.

The J gene is TRBJ2-4, the V gene TRBV2; 12 nucleotides agree with TRBD2. Unmatched junction bases numbered 5, after V lost 5 bases and J lost 3 bases. Germline values: CDR1 SNHLY, CDR2 FYNNEI. CDR3 length equals 16 residues. CDR3 loop: CASSMTSGGYKNIQYF. The CDR3 DNA is TGTGCCAGCAGTATGACTAGCGGGGGATACAAAAACATTCAGTACTTC.

This clone was picked up a small number of times. V usage is TRBV5-1 and J usage is TRBJ1-4; 8 bases match TRBD1. The germline gives CDR1 SGHRS, CDR2 YFSETQ. The CDR3 consists of 15 residues. V gave up 4 bases and J gave up 2 bases; unmatched junction bases: 4. DNA for the CDR3: TGCGCCAGCAGCCTACGGACAGGGACTAATGAAAAACTGTTTTTT. Its protein is CASSLRTGTNEKLFF.

This rearrangement joins TRBV29-1 to TRBJ1-1; the match to TRBD1 covers 9 bases. The length of the CDR3 is 16 residues. J was trimmed by 4 bases and V by 4 bases; bases with no gene match: 13. Per the germline V gene, CDR1 is SQVTM and CDR2 is ANQGSEA. CDR3 nucleotide sequence: TGCAGCGTTGGTACCCATTGGACAGGGGAAGTCACTGAAGCTTTCTTT. Its protein is CSVGTHWTGEVTEAFF.

V gene TRBV28 combines with J gene TRBJ1-1, with D maybe TRBD1 (6 bases). CDR1 is MDHEN, CDR2 SYDVKM, per germline. The CDR3 sequence is 14 residues long. V gave up 4 bases and J gave up 0 bases, with 9 bases separating them. This chain's CDR3 is CASSSGTMNTEAFF. Written as DNA, the CDR3 is TGTGCCAGCAGTTCCGGGACAATGAACACTGAAGCTTTCTTT.

The chain employs TRBV3-1 (or the pseudogene TRBV3-2) and TRBJ2-3; TRBD2 matches 15 bases. The CDR3 extends over 19 amino acids. In germline, CDR1 is LGHDT, CDR2 YNNKEL (reference sequence). The V segment lost 3 bases and the J segment 0 bases; nucleotides outside the gene matches: 7. The CDR3 sequence is CASSQEGLAGGHSTDTQYF. CDR3 DNA: TGTGCCAGCAGCCAGGAGGGACTAGCGGGGGGACACAGCACAGATACGCAGTATTTT.

The rearrangement links TRBV3-1 (or the pseudogene TRBV3-2) to TRBJ2-3; 7 bases map to TRBD2. Germline V gives CDR1 LGHDT, CDR2 YNNKEL (reference sequence). J lost 0 bases, V lost 4 bases, and 13 bases had no gene match. CDR3 size: 18 residues. The CDR3 here is CASSPMYPAGTSTDTQYF. The DNA for the CDR3 is TGTGCCAGCAGCCCAATGTACCCAGCGGGGACGAGCACAGATACGCAGTATTTT.

V gene TRBV7-2 combines with J gene TRBJ2-7; 10 bases line up with TRBD1. Trimming took 4 bases from V and 8 from J; bases not matched to a gene: 8. CDR1 and CDR2 from the germline V gene are SGHTA and FQGNSA. The CDR3 is 14 amino acids. The DNA for the CDR3 is TGTGCCAGCAGCTCCGGGACAGGGGCCTTGCAGCAGTACTTC. Amino acids: CASSSGTGALQQYF.

The chain combines TRBV10-1 with TRBJ2-7; 7 bases map to TRBD2. This CDR3 is built from 13 residues. V lost 1 base to trimming and J lost 5 bases; unmatched junction nucleotides: 2. Germline CDR1 is WNHNN and CDR2 is SYGVQD (reference sequence). CDR3 DNA sequence: TGCGCCAGCAGTGAGTGGGGAGGGAACGAGCAGTACTTC. It translates to CASSEWGGNEQYF.

This clone was seen once. This chain links TRBV28 with TRBJ2-3, with D maybe TRBD1 (5 bases). The length of the CDR3 is 13 residues. Germline V gene sequence: CDR1 MDHEN, CDR2 SYDVKM. The V gene lost 5 bases and the J gene lost 5 bases, with 11 bases spanning the gap. CDR3 nucleotides: TGTGCCAGCAGTCCGTCAGGGATAGATACGCAGTATTTT. It translates to CASSPSGIDTQYF. The full variable domain, completed using reference TRBV28 and TRBJ2-3, is DVKVTQSSRYLVKRTGEKVFLECVQDMDHENMFWYRQDPGLGLRLIYFSYDVKMKEKGDIPEGYSVSREKKERFSLILESASTNQTSMYLCASSPSGIDTQYFGPGTRLTVL.

The chain carries TRBV5-1 and TRBJ2-2; 7 nucleotides line up with TRBD2. The CDR3 consists of 16 residues. CDR1 is SGHRS and CDR2 is YFSETQ in the germline V gene. Unmatched junction bases numbered 11, after V lost 4 bases and J lost 5 bases. The CDR3 sequence: CASSPWEGPGTGELFF. The CDR3 coding sequence is TGCGCCAGCAGCCCGTGGGAGGGCCCGGGGACCGGGGAGCTGTTTTTT.

This clone was observed once. This chain connects TRBV21-1 to TRBJ1-4. TRBV21-1 is a pseudogene locus. This CDR3 has 17 residues. The CDR3 sequence: CASSKVTRSTSNEKLFF. The CDR3 DNA is TGTGCCAGCAGCAAAGTAACGCGGTCAACCTCTAATGAAAAACTGTTTTTT.

The chain combines TRBV5-6 with TRBJ1-2; 7 bases are a match to TRBD1. Germline V gives CDR1 SGHDT, CDR2 YYEEEE. V lost 2 bases and J lost 7; bases outside the gene matches: 11. This CDR3 is built from 15 residues. CDR3 DNA: TGTGCCAGCAGCTTCAAAAGATTAGGGGGCGGTGGCTACACCTTC. Its translation is CASSFKRLGGGGYTF.

The genes are TRBV24-1 and TRBJ2-2, with D maybe TRBD1 (5 bases). The germline V gene has CDR1 KGHDR and CDR2 SFDVKD. The CDR3 is made up of 16 amino acids. V was trimmed by 3 bases and J by 5 bases, leaving 15 bases between them. The CDR3 region is CATSDPRTNPTGELFF. The DNA of the CDR3 is TGTGCCACCAGTGATCCCCGGACAAACCCAACCGGGGAGCTGTTTTTT.

The chain is built from TRBV6-5 and TRBJ1-6, with D unresolved. The CDR3 spans 15 residues. Trimming stripped 3 bases from V and 0 bases from J, with 6 bases between. Germline V gene lookup returns CDR1 MNHEY and CDR2 SVGAGI. The CDR3 DNA sequence: TGTGCCAGCAGTTATCTGAGCTCCTATAATTCACCCCTCCACTTT. This gives the protein CASSYLSSYNSPLHF.

The chain employs TRBV6-6 and TRBJ1-5; TRBD1 matches at 12 bases. After removal of 6 bases from V and 5 bases from J, the junction contained 8 bases not matched to a gene. The CDR3 spans 16 residues. Germline CDR1 MNHNY, CDR2 SVGAGI (reference sequence). CDR3 region: CASRKGTGGLHQPQHF. CDR3 bases: TGTGCCAGCAGAAAAGGGACAGGGGGCCTTCATCAGCCCCAGCATTTT.

This chain links TRBV5-1 with TRBJ1-2, with 10 positions matching TRBD1. Germline assignment: CDR1 SGHRS and CDR2 YFSETQ. The junction had 2 bases not matched to a gene; V was cut back by 0 bases and J by 0 bases. This CDR3 contains 16 residues. This CDR3 reads CASSLEGTGANYGYTF. The CDR3, as DNA: TGCGCCAGCAGCTTGGAAGGGACAGGGGCTAACTATGGCTACACCTTC.